Reported below is one T cell receptor beta chain. The data derive from a study of blood T cell repertoires in COVID-19. Across the whole study: Sources were T cells, B-cell-depleted T cells, or PBMCs; the material itself was cDNA or gDNA.

Per germline, CDR1 LNHDA and CDR2 SQIVND (reference sequence). The CDR3 length is 16 residues. The V end was cut by 6 bases, the J end by 1 base, with 19 bases between. Profiled with immunoSEQ multiplex PCR; TCRdb holds only in-frame clones, not every one. The table shows some 58,000 clones, with around nine tenths occurring only once. This receptor was identified in a man aged 50 to 60 with acute or convalescent COVID-19. Sequencing was done on a sample of peripheral blood. V is TRBV19 and J is TRBJ2-7, with D tentatively TRBD1 (6 bases). CDR3 protein: CASSPWGRRLSYEQYF. In DNA form, the CDR3 reads TGTGCCAGTAGCCCTTGGGGGCGCAGGCTTTCCTACGAGCAGTACTTC.